Listed below are T cell receptor beta chains from one sample, sequenced in a study of yellow fever vaccine responses in identical twins. One entry per CDR3 protein, called by TCRdb with MiXCR from the RT-PCR reads. Of roughly 18,000 distinct CDR3 sequences listed, roughly two thirds are singletons. The sequencing used T cells from blood (PBMCs), unsorted or a sorted subset (not recorded which), collected before or after yellow fever vaccination (not recorded which). The receptor set was obtained from a woman aged 18-30 years who received the yellow fever vaccine. Both conserved end residues are part of each CDR3. A D gene is named only where the DNA matches it firmly. The size field is filled for only some rows; it gives once, few, many or a size class.

clone_size,v_call,j_call,d_call,cdr3_nt,cdr3_aa
NA,TRBV18,TRBJ2-3,TRBD2,TGTGCCAGCTCACCCCCGGGACTAGCGGGGGGGTCCACAGATACGCAGTATTTT,CASSPPGLAGGSTDTQYF
NA,TRBV5-1,TRBJ1-5,TRBD1,TGCGCCAGCAGCTTGACAGGGGGCGACGGTCAGCCCCAGCATTTT,CASSLTGGDGQPQHF
NA,TRBV29-1,TRBJ2-1,TRBD2,TGCAGCGTTGATAGACTAGCGGGACTCAATGAGCAGTTCTTC,CSVDRLAGLNEQFF
NA,TRBV29-1,TRBJ2-5,TRBD1,TGCAGCGTTGAAGTACAGGGGGTAATGGAGACCCAGTACTTC,CSVEVQGVMETQYF
few,TRBV3-1,TRBJ2-3,TRBD2,TGTGCCAGCGGTATTGGGCTAGCGGTGGATACGCAGTATTTT,CASGIGLAVDTQYF
few,TRBV6-1,TRBJ2-7,TRBD2,TGTGCCAGCAGCGGCGGGAGGTTCAGGGACGAGCAGTACTTC,CASSGGRFRDEQYF
once,TRBV7-6,TRBJ2-6,NA,TGTGCCAGCAGCTTACATGTTTCTGGGGCCAACGTCCTGACTTTC,CASSLHVSGANVLTF
NA,TRBV6-4,TRBJ2-1,NA,TGTGCCAGCAGTGACAGGAGCGACTCCTACAATGAGCAGTTCTTC,CASSDRSDSYNEQFF
NA,TRBV6-1,TRBJ1-1,NA,TGTGCCAGCAGTCCTTTGAACACTGAAGCTTTCTTT,CASSPLNTEAFF
once,TRBV15,TRBJ1-2,NA,TGTGCCACCAGCAGAGATCAGGGCTCCTATGGCTACACCTTC,CATSRDQGSYGYTF
NA,TRBV15,TRBJ2-3,NA,TGTGCCACCAGCAGAGATGTCAGGGGAACAGATACGCAGTATTTT,CATSRDVRGTDTQYF
once,TRBV7-1,TRBJ2-3,NA,TGTGCCAGCAGCTCACAGGGGATCTTTTCAGATACGCAGTATTTT,CASSSQGIFSDTQYF
NA,TRBV6-1,TRBJ2-2,NA,TGTGCCAGCAGTGCAGGGATGGACACCGGGGAGCTGTTTTTT,CASSAGMDTGELFF
few,TRBV10-3,TRBJ2-1,TRBD1,TGTGCCACGAAAACAGGGGACGGGAACAATGAGCAGTTCTTC,CATKTGDGNNEQFF
NA,TRBV7-3,TRBJ2-1,TRBD2,TGTGCCAGCAGCGATAGCGGGGCCGCCTACAATGAGCAGTTCTTC,CASSDSGAAYNEQFF
NA,TRBV2,TRBJ1-3,NA,TGTGCCAGCAGTGAAGAGGATGTCTCTGGAAACACCATATATTTT,CASSEEDVSGNTIYF
NA,TRBV2,TRBJ2-5,TRBD1,TGTGCCAGCAGCGCACAGGGGGTCTTGGAGACCCAGTACTTC,CASSAQGVLETQYF
NA,TRBV18,TRBJ1-3,TRBD1,TGTGCCAGCTCACCTCCGACAGGGCCCTATGGAAACACCATATATTTT,CASSPPTGPYGNTIYF
NA,TRBV20-1,TRBJ2-4,TRBD1,TGCAGTGCTAGATATGCGGGGACAGGGGGCAACATTCAGTACTTC,CSARYAGTGGNIQYF
NA,TRBV19,TRBJ1-5,TRBD1,TGTGCCACCCGGGACAGGGGGAATCAGCCCCAGCATTTT,CATRDRGNQPQHF
few,TRBV15,TRBJ1-5,NA,TGTGCCACCAGCAGAGAATCGGACCCCAATCAGCCCCAGCATTTT,CATSRESDPNQPQHF
NA,TRBV6-2/TRBV6-3,TRBJ1-3,NA,TGTGCCAGCAGAATTCCCAGCTCTGGAAACACCATATATTTT,CASRIPSSGNTIYF
NA,TRBV20-1,TRBJ2-7,NA,TGCAGTGCGCGATGGAACAGGGACTACGAGCAGTACTTC,CSARWNRDYEQYF
NA,TRBV24-1,TRBJ2-2,NA,TGTGCCACCAGTAGGAGCGAGACTACCACCGGGGAGCTGTTTTTT,CATSRSETTTGELFF
NA,TRBV12-3/TRBV12-4,TRBJ2-1,NA,TGTGCCAGCAGCCTAATCGGAGGGCCTCGGAACTACAATGAGCAGTTCTTC,CASSLIGGPRNYNEQFF
NA,TRBV6-1,TRBJ1-1,NA,TGTGCCAGCAGTGAAGTGGGAGGGGTTTACACTGAAGCTTTCTTT,CASSEVGGVYTEAFF
NA,TRBV20-1,TRBJ2-3,TRBD2,TGCAGTGCTTCTGGGACTAGCGCCTATACGCAGTATTTT,CSASGTSAYTQYF
NA,TRBV12-3/TRBV12-4,TRBJ2-3,NA,TGTGCCAGCAGTTTAGACGGACGCACAGATACACAGTATTTT,CASSLDGRTDTQYF
NA,TRBV20-1,TRBJ1-3,NA,TGCAGTGCTAGGGCAGGGGCTGGAAACACCATATATTTT,CSARAGAGNTIYF
NA,TRBV11-2,TRBJ2-3,TRBD2,TGTGCCAGCAGCTTTAGCGGGGCGGGGGCAGATACGCAGTATTTT,CASSFSGAGADTQYF
NA,TRBV28,TRBJ1-1,NA,TGTGCCAGCAGCTCCACACGGCGGATAGAAGCTTTCTTT,CASSSTRRIEAFF
NA,TRBV5-1,TRBJ2-5,NA,TGCGCCACCACGAGGGGCATAGGAGAGACCCAGTACTTC,CATTRGIGETQYF
few,TRBV20-1,TRBJ1-1,NA,TGCAGTGCTAGAGATTGGGTGAACACTGAAGCTTTCTTT,CSARDWVNTEAFF
NA,TRBV29-1,TRBJ2-5,TRBD2,TGCAGCGTTGAGACTAGCGGGGGGGCTACAAAGACCCAGTACTTC,CSVETSGGATKTQYF
NA,TRBV12-3/TRBV12-4,TRBJ2-7,TRBD1,TGTGCCAGCAGTTTAAACACAGGGGGCCCCTACGAGCAGTACTTC,CASSLNTGGPYEQYF
NA,TRBV6-1,TRBJ1-1,NA,TGTGCCAGCAGATCGCACGGAACCACTGAAGCTTTCTTT,CASRSHGTTEAFF
NA,TRBV6-2/TRBV6-3,TRBJ2-1,TRBD2,TGTGCCAGCAGTTACTCGAGGCTAGCGGGGGCAGAGCAGTTCTTC,CASSYSRLAGAEQFF
NA,TRBV7-9,TRBJ1-2,NA,TGTGCCAGCAGCCCAGAGTCCCTGTATGGCTACACCTTC,CASSPESLYGYTF
once,TRBV15,TRBJ1-3,TRBD1,TGTGCCACCAGCACAGCTGGGACAGGGGCCTCTGGAAACACCATATATTTT,CATSTAGTGASGNTIYF
NA,TRBV5-1,TRBJ2-2,TRBD1,TGCGCCAGCAGCTTGGATAGGGGGCAAACCGGGGAGCTGTTTTTT,CASSLDRGQTGELFF
NA,TRBV13,TRBJ2-7,NA,TGTGCCAGCAGCAGAGGACACGAGCAGTACTTC,CASSRGHEQYF
NA,TRBV23-1,TRBJ1-5,NA,TGCGCCAGCAGTCAATGGCCCCTCGGATATAGCAATCAGCCCCAGCATTTT,CASSQWPLGYSNQPQHF
NA,TRBV11-3,TRBJ1-4,NA,TGTGCCAGCAGCTTAAGGCACAACAGGGATGAAAAACTGTTTTTT,CASSLRHNRDEKLFF
NA,TRBV18,TRBJ1-1,NA,TGTGCCAGCTCACCAGGCTCCAGAGGGAACACTGAAGCTTTCTTT,CASSPGSRGNTEAFF
NA,TRBV11-1,TRBJ2-1,NA,TGTGCCAGCAGCTCAGGACCTGCCGATGAGCAGTTCTTC,CASSSGPADEQFF
NA,TRBV2,TRBJ2-7,NA,TGTGCCAGCAGTGAAATGTCACAGGCCTACGAGCAGTACTTC,CASSEMSQAYEQYF
NA,TRBV28,TRBJ2-1,TRBD2,TGTGCCAGCAGTCCGAGGGCGGTAGCGGGGGACAATGAGCAGTTCTTC,CASSPRAVAGDNEQFF
NA,TRBV7-9,TRBJ2-1,NA,TGTGCCAGCAGCTTAGGATCAGCGGCCAATGAGCAGTTCTTC,CASSLGSAANEQFF
NA,TRBV12-3/TRBV12-4,TRBJ1-5,NA,TGTGCCAGCAGTTTTGGGTCCCGAGGGCAGCCCCAGCATTTT,CASSFGSRGQPQHF
NA,TRBV10-2,TRBJ1-1,NA,TGCGCCAGCAGCGACAGGTTTGAAGCTTTCTTT,CASSDRFEAFF
NA,TRBV5-6,TRBJ2-7,NA,TGTGCCAGCAGCTTGGGGCAGTACGAGCAGTACTTC,CASSLGQYEQYF
NA,TRBV6-1,TRBJ2-1,NA,TGTGCCAGCAGCGAACAGGGAAATGAGCAGTTCTTC,CASSEQGNEQFF
NA,TRBV11-2,TRBJ1-1,NA,TGTGCCAGCAGCTTGGGTTATATGAACACTGAAGCTTTCTTT,CASSLGYMNTEAFF
NA,TRBV20-1,TRBJ2-4,NA,TGCAGTGCTACACGCCCTATGGAAGCCAAAAACATTCAGTACTTC,CSATRPMEAKNIQYF